A single sample gave rise to the 9 T cell receptor beta chains below, sequenced in a study of shared clonotypes between healthy human individuals. TCRdb keeps only in-frame clones here, not all; method: immunoSEQ multiplex PCR. Of about 1 million clones listed, about 75% are singletons. The sample was memory CD4+ T cells sorted from blood. The subset is: CD45RA-negative fraction. The receptors shown here come from a man aged 18-30 years in good health.

This chain links TRBV23-1 with TRBJ2-7; no clear D gene. TRBV23-1 carries the ORF label, with uncertain function. The CDR3 totals 14 residues. V dropped 2 bases and J dropped 0 bases, with 8 bases sitting between them. CDR3 in amino acids: CASSQIPCSYEQYF. CDR3 sequence (DNA): TGCGCCAGCAGTCAAATCCCGTGCTCCTACGAGCAGTACTTC.

This chain links TRBV2 with TRBJ1-1, with D possibly being TRBD1 (6 bases). The germline V gene encodes CDR1 SNHLY and CDR2 FYNNEI. Between the trimmed V and J ends, which lost 6 bases and 4 bases, there was a span of 15 bases. This CDR3 comprises 14 residues. CDR3 coding DNA: TGTGCCAGCAGCCTCCAGGGGCAGGCCACTGAAGCTTTCTTT. Amino acids: CASSLQGQATEAFF.

The chain carries TRBV5-4 and TRBJ1-2; no reliable D call. The V and J ends lost 0 bases and 7 bases respectively, with 10 bases between them. This CDR3 spans 13 amino acids. Germline V CDR1 and CDR2: SGHNT, YYREEE (reference sequence). The CDR3 reads CASSLGSTGGYTF. In DNA form, the CDR3 reads TGTGCCAGCAGCTTGGGATCTACGGGTGGCTACACCTTC. The full variable domain, in which reference TRBV5-4 and TRBJ1-2 provide the parts outside the CDR3, is ETGVTQSPTHLIKTRGQQVTLRCSSQSGHNTVSWYQQALGQGPQFIFQYYREEENGRGNFPPRFSGLQFPNYSSELNVNALELDDSALYLCASSLGSTGGYTFGSGTRLTVV.

The gene calls are TRBV9 and TRBJ2-3; unclear D gene. Trimming removed 4 bases at V and 6 bases at J, with 9 bases between. The CDR3 totals 12 residues. Germline loops: CDR1 SGDLS, CDR2 YYNGEE. The CDR3 protein is CASSLGEDTQYF. The CDR3 nucleotides are TGTGCCAGCAGCCTGGGTGAGGATACGCAGTATTTT.

The chain couples TRBV29-1 to TRBJ2-7; 11 bases fit TRBD2. CDR1 and CDR2 from the germline V gene are SQVTM and ANQGSEA. Unmatched junction bases numbered 10, after V lost 6 bases and J lost 6 bases. CDR3 size: 14 residues. The CDR3 here is CSVLLTSGEAEQYF. CDR3 bases: TGCAGCGTCCTCCTGACTAGCGGGGAAGCCGAGCAGTACTTC.

This chain connects TRBV7-4 to TRBJ1-6; D not certain. The CDR3 loop spans 14 amino acids. Germline V gene sequence: CDR1 SGHVT, CDR2 SQSDAQ. V lost 2 bases, J lost 7 bases, and 9 bases lay in between. In DNA form, the CDR3 reads TGTGCCAGCAGCTTATCCATATCGAATTCACCCCTCCACTTT. Its protein is CASSLSISNSPLHF.

This chain connects TRBV18 to TRBJ1-2; 7 nucleotides align to TRBD1. Germline CDR1 and CDR2: KGHSH and LQKENI. The CDR3 length is 16 residues. The ends lost 5 bases at V and 3 bases at J; junction bases unmatched: 12. CDR3 nucleotide sequence: TGTGCCAGCTCAACGGACAGGACTACCTTCTACTATGGCTACACCTTC. Amino acids: CASSTDRTTFYYGYTF.

V usage is TRBV19 and J usage is TRBJ2-2, with D possibly called TRBD1 or TRBD2 (5 bases each). Germline values: CDR1 LNHDA, CDR2 SQIVND (reference sequence). The V gene lost 1 base and the J gene lost 6 bases, with 9 bases spanning the gap. The length of the CDR3 is 14 residues. The CDR3 bases are TGTGCCAGTAGTATAGGAGGGGAAGCCGGGGAGCTGTTTTTT. Translating gives CASSIGGEAGELFF.

This clone was picked up one time. The chain links TRBV6-1 to TRBJ1-3; no clear D gene. V gave up 8 bases and J gave up 2 bases, with 16 bases separating them. The CDR3 runs to 15 residues. Germline-derived CDR1 and CDR2 are MNHNS and SASEGT. CDR3 nucleotide sequence: TGTGCCAGCTATGACTCGCGTATAACTGGAAACACCATATATTTT. Translating it yields CASYDSRITGNTIYF.